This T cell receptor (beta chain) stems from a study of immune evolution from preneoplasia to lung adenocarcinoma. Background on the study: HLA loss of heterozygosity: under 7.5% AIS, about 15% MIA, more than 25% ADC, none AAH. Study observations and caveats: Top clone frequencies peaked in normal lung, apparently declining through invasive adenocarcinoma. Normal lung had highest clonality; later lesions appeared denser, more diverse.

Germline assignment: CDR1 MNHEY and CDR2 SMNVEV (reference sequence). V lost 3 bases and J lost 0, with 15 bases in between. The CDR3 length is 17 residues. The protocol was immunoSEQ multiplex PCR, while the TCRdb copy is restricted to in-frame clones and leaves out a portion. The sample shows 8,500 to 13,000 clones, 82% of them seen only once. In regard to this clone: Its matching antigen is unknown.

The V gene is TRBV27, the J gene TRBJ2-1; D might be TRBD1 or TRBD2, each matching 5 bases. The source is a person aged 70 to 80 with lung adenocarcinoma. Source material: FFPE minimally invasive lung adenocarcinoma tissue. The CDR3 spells CASSLMGRVSSYNEQFF. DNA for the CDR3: TGTGCCAGCAGTTTGATGGGGCGGGTGAGCTCCTACAATGAGCAGTTCTTC.